This T cell receptor (beta chain) was documented in a study of blood T cell repertoires in COVID-19. The germline CDR1 and CDR2 sequences are LNHDA and SQIVND (reference sequence). Trimming removed 5 bases from V and 7 bases from J, with 12 bases in between. CDR3 size: 13 residues. Method: immunoSEQ multiplex PCR; TCRdb's copy keeps in-frame clones and lacks some. Of 200,000 to 250,000 clones listed, 70% to 90% are singletons. The sequence derives from a woman aged 80 or over with acute or convalescent COVID-19. Sample: peripheral blood. This sequence joins TRBV19 and TRBJ1-5, with D possibly TRBD1 on 6 matching bases. CDR3 protein: CASSPRTDQPQHF. The CDR3 DNA sequence: TGTGCCAGTAGTCCCAGGACAGACCAGCCCCAGCATTTT.